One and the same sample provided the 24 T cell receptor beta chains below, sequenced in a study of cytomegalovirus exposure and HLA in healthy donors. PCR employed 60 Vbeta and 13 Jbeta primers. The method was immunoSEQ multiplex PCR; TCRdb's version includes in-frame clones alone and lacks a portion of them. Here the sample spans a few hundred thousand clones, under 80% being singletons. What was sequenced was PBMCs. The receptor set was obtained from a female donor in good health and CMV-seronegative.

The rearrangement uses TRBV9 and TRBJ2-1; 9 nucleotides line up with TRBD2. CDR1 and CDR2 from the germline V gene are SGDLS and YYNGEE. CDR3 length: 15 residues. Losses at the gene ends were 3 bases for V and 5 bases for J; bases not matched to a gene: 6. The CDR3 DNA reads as TGTGCCAGCAGCGAGGCTAGCGGGACCAACAATGAGCAGTTCTTC. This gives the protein CASSEASGTNNEQFF.

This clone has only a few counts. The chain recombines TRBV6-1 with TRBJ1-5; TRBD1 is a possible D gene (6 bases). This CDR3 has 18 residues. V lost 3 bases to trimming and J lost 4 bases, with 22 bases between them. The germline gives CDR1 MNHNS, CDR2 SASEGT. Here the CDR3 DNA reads TGTGCCAGCAGTGAGGATCACAGGGATCTGCGTGCTAATCAGCCCCAGCATTTT. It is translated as CASSEDHRDLRANQPQHF.

In DNA form, the CDR3 reads TGTGCCATCAGTGAGTCGTCTATTACCGGGACTAGCGTCAGTGCTGAGCAGTTCTTC. It is translated as CAISESSITGTSVSAEQFF. The chain employs TRBV10-3 and TRBJ2-1; 10 bases are a match to TRBD2. V gave up 0 bases and J gave up 9 bases; unmatched junction bases: 17. There are 19 residues in the CDR3. CDR1 is ENHRY, CDR2 SYGVKD, per germline.

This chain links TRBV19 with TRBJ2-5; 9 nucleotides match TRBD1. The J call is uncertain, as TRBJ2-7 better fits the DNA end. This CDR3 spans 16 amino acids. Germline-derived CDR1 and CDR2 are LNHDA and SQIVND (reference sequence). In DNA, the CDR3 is TGTGCCAGTTCACCTTCCTACAGGGGGCCCGTCTACGAGCAGTACTTC. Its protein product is CASSPSYRGPVYEQYF.

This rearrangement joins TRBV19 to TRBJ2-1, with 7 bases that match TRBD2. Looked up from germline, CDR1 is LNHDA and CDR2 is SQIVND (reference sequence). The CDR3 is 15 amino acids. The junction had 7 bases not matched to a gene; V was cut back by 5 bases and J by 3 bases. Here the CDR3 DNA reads TGTGCCAGTAGTCCGGGACTATTACACTACAATGAGCAGTTCTTC. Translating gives CASSPGLLHYNEQFF.

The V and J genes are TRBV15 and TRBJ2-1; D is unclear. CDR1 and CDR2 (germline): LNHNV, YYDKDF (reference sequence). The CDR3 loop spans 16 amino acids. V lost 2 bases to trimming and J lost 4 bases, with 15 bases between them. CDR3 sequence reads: CATSRPVLVEYNEQFF. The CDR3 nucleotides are TGTGCCACCAGCAGACCAGTCCTAGTTGAGTACAATGAGCAGTTCTTC.

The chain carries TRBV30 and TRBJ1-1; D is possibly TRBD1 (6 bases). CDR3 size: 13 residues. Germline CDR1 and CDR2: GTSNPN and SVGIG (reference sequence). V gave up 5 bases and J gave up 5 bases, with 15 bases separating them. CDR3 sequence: CAWGGFLRTEAFF. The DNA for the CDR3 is TGTGCCTGGGGGGGCTTCTTAAGAACTGAAGCTTTCTTT.

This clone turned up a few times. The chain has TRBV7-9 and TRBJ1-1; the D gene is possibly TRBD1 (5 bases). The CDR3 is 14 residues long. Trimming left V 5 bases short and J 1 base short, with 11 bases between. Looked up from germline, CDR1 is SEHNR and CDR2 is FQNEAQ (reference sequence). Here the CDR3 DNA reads TGTGCCAGCAGCACAGGACAAAAGAACACTGAAGCTTTCTTT. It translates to CASSTGQKNTEAFF. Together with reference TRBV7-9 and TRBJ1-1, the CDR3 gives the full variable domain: DTGVSQNPRHKITKRGQNVTFRCDPISEHNRLYWYRQTLGQGPEFLTYFQNEAQLEKSRLLSDRFSAERPKGSFSTLEIQRTEQGDSAMYLCASSTGQKNTEAFFGQGTRLTVV.

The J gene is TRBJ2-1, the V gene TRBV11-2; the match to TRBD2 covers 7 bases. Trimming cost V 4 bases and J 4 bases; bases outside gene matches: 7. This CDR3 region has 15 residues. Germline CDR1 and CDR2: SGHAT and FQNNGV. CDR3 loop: CASSSLAADYNEQFF. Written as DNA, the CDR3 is TGTGCCAGCAGCTCCCTAGCGGCTGATTACAATGAGCAGTTCTTC.

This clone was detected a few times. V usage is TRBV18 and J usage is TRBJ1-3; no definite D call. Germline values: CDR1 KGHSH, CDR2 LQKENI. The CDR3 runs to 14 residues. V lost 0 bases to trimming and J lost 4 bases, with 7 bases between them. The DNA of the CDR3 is TGTGCCAGCTCACCACCTCAGGTGGGAAACACCATATATTTT. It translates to CASSPPQVGNTIYF. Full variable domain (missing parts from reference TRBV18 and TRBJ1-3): NAGVMQNPRHLVRRRGQEARLRCSPMKGHSHVYWYRQLPEEGLKFMVYLQKENIIDESGMPKERFSAEFPKEGPSILRIQQVVRGDSAAYFCASSPPQVGNTIYFGEGSWLTVV.

CDR3 coding DNA: TGCGCCAGCAGCTTACCTAGCGGGAACGGCGAGCAGTACTTC. It is translated as CASSLPSGNGEQYF. The rearrangement uses TRBV5-1 and TRBJ2-7, with TRBD2 matching 9 bases. Trimming removed 2 bases from V and 6 bases from J; junction bases left unmatched: 6. The germline V gene has CDR1 SGHRS and CDR2 YFSETQ. The CDR3 sequence is 14 residues long. The full variable domain, with the rest looked up from reference TRBV5-1 and TRBJ2-7, is KAGVTQTPRYLIKTRGQQVTLSCSPISGHRSVSWYQQTPGQGLQFLFEYFSETQRNKGNFPGRFSGRQFSNSRSEMNVSTLELGDSALYLCASSLPSGNGEQYFGPGTRLTVT.

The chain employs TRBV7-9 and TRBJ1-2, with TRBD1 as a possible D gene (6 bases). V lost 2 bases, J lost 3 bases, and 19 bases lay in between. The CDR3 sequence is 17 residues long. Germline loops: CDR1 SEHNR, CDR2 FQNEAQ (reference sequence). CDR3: CASSLCSQTGCDYGYTF. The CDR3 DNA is TGTGCCAGCAGCTTATGTAGTCAGACAGGTTGCGACTATGGCTACACCTTC.

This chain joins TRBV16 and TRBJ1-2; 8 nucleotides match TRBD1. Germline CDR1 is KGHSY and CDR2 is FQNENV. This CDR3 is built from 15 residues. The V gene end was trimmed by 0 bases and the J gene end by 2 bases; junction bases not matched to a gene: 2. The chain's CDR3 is CASSQSGQVNYGYTF. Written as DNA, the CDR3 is TGTGCCAGCAGCCAATCGGGACAGGTCAACTATGGCTACACCTTC.

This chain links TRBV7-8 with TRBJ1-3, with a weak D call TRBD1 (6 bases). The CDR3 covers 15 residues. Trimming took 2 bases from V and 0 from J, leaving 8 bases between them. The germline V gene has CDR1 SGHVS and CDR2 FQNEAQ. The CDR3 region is CASSLRTDSGNTIYF. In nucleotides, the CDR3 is TGTGCCAGCAGCTTAAGGACAGACTCTGGAAACACCATATATTTT. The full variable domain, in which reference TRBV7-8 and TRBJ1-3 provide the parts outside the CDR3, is GAGVSQSPRYKVAKRGQDVALRCDPISGHVSLFWYQQALGQGPEFLTYFQNEAQLDKSGLPSDRFFAERPEGSVSTLKIQRTQQEDSAVYLCASSLRTDSGNTIYFGEGSWLTVV.

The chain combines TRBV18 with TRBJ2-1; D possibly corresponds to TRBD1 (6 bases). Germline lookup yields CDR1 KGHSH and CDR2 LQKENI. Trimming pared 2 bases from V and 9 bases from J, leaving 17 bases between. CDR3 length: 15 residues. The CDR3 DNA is TGTGCCAGCTCACCAGGCTCAGCAGGGGCCGGTGAGCAGTTCTTC. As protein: CASSPGSAGAGEQFF.

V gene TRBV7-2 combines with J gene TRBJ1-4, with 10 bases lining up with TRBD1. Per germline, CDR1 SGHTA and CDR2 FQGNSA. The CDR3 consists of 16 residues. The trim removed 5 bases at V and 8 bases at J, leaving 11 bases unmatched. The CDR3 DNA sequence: TGTGCCAGCAGCAACCGGGACAGGGGCCTACGGGAAAAACTGTTTTTT. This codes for CASSNRDRGLREKLFF.

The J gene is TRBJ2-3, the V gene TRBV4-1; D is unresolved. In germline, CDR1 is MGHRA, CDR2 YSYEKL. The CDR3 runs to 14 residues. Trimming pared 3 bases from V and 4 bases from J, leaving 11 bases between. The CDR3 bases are TGCGCCAGCAGCCAGATTCTGAGTGCAGATACGCAGTATTTT. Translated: CASSQILSADTQYF.

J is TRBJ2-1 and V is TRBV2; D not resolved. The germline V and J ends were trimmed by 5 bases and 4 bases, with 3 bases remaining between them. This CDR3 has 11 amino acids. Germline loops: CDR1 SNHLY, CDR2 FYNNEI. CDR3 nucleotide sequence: TGTGCCAGCAGTTCGTACAATGAGCAGTTCTTC. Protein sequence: CASSSYNEQFF.

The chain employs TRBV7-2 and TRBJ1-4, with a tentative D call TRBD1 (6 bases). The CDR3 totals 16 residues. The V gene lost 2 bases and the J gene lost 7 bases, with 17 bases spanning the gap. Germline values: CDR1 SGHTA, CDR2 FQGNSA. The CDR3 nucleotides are TGTGCCAGCAGCTTAAAAGGGTGGACAGTAGGTGAAAAACTGTTTTTT. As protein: CASSLKGWTVGEKLFF.

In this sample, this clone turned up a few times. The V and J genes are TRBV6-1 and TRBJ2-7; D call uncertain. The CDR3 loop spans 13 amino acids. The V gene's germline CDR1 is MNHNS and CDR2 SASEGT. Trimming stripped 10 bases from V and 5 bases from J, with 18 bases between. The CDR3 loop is CATRSPSFNEQYF. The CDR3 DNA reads TGTGCCACGCGAAGCCCAAGCTTTAACGAGCAGTACTTC.

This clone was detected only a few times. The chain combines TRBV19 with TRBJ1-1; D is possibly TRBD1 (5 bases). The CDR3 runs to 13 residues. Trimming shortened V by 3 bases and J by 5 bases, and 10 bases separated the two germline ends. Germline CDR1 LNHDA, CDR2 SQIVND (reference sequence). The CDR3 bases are TGTGCCAGTAGTATTGACAGAACGACTGAAGCTTTCTTT. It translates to CASSIDRTTEAFF.

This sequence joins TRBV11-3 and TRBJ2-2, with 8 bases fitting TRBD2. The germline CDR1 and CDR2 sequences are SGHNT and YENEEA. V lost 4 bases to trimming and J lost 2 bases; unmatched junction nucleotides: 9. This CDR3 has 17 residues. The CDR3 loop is CASSSGLAGKNTGELFF. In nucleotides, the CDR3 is TGTGCCAGCAGCTCTGGACTAGCCGGGAAAAACACCGGGGAGCTGTTTTTT.

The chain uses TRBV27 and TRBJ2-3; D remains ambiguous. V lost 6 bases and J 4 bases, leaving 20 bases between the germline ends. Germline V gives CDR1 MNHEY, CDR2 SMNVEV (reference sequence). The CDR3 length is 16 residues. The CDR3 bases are TGTGCCAGCAGAGAGAGCGCCTTTCGTTGGGCAGATACGCAGTATTTT. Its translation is CASRESAFRWADTQYF.

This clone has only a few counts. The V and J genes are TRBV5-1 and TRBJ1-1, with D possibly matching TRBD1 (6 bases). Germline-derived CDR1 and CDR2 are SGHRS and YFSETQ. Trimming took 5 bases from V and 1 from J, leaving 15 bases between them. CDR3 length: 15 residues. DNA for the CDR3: TGCGCCAGCAGTCATAAACCGGGACAGAACACTGAAGCTTTCTTT. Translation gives CASSHKPGQNTEAFF.